This T cell receptor beta chain comes out of a study of CD8 T cells in ankylosing spondylitis. General study results and limits: Ankylosing spondylitis blood seemed to carry a telltale TCR beta motif made of about 8 highly homologous variants.

One entry per CDR3 protein, called by TCRdb with MiXCR from the 5' RACE reads. Among more than 250,000 distinct CDR3 sequences listed, roughly 11% were seen once. The table lists this clonotype with many counts. The antigen remains undetermined. The CDR3 length is 15 residues. Germline V CDR1 and CDR2: MDHEN, SYDVKM. J gave up 1 base and V 7 bases, and 9 bases lay outside the gene matches. This chain links TRBV28 with TRBJ1-1; 7 positions match TRBD1. The TCR was taken from a female donor with ankylosing spondylitis or in good health (not recorded which). Input material: blood, either unsorted or a sorted T cell fraction (not recorded which). Here the CDR3 reads CASNLGGQRNTEAFF. Written as DNA, the CDR3 is TGTGCCAGCAACTTAGGGGGACAGAGGAACACTGAAGCTTTCTTT. The full variable domain, with the rest looked up from reference TRBV28 and TRBJ1-1, is DVKVTQSSRYLVKRTGEKVFLECVQDMDHENMFWYRQDPGLGLRLIYFSYDVKMKEKGDIPEGYSVSREKKERFSLILESASTNQTSMYLCASNLGGQRNTEAFFGQGTRLTVV.